This T cell receptor (beta chain) comes out of a study of breast tumors, draining lymph nodes, adjacent tissues. As regards this clonotype: Its antigen is still unknown. Here the CDR3 omits its conserved ending phenylalanine or tryptophan, so a read error is the likely source.

Study observations and caveats: Findings are consistent with lymph node origin and intratumoral expansion of most tumor T cells. Tumor TCR diversity was below lymph nodes but above nontumor tissue. Tumor and nontumor repertoires were significantly more similar in luminal-like than in basal-like breast cancer.

Samples came from axillary lymph nodes draining the breast cancer. TCRdb reprocessed the multiplex PCR reads with MiXCR, giving one entry per CDR3 protein. The sample carries more than 85,000 distinct CDR3 sequences, 21% recorded once. The CDR3 has 14 residues. Looked up from germline, CDR1 is MNHEY and CDR2 is SMNVEV (reference sequence). J gave up 2 bases and V 5 bases, and 4 bases lay outside the gene matches. The sequencing sample was made of axillary lymph node tissue. The clonotype was recovered from a female donor with breast cancer. Some clones in this sample may be carry-over from other donors' samples. V is TRBV27 and J is TRBJ2-3; 7 bases agree with TRBD1. The CDR3 coding sequence is TGTGCCAGCAGTCGGACAGGTTCCACAGATACGCAGTATCTT. It yields the protein CASSRTGSTDTQYL.